The 10 T cell receptor beta chains reported below all come from one sample, sequenced in a study of T cells after yellow fever vaccination. TCRdb fed the 5' RACE reads into MiXCR, producing one record per CDR3 protein. The table includes approximately 22,000 distinct CDR3 sequences, less than 5.5% detected once. Sequences were derived from PBMCs, either bulk or a sorted T-cell subset (CD4+, CD8+, memory, or dextramer-sorted; not recorded which), sampled about 49 days after the first yellow fever vaccination. These receptors were obtained from a man younger than 30 who received the YFV17D yellow fever vaccine.

There are many counts of this clonotype. The chain couples TRBV24-1 to TRBJ2-2; no clear D. Per the germline V gene, CDR1 is KGHDR and CDR2 is SFDVKD. The V end lost 3 bases, the J end lost 3 bases, and 10 bases lay between the germline ends. The CDR3 spans 15 residues. As DNA, the CDR3 is TGTGCCACCAGTGATACCCGGGCCGACACCGGGGAGCTGTTTTTT. Translation: CATSDTRADTGELFF.

This clonotype occurred many times. This chain links TRBV6-4 with TRBJ1-1; no clear D gene. Germline CDR1 reads MRHNA; CDR2 reads SNTAGT. The length of the CDR3 is 13 residues. V was trimmed by 5 bases and J by 2 bases, leaving 9 bases between them. CDR3 protein: CASSYDGNTEAFF. The CDR3 DNA follows: TGTGCCAGCAGTTACGACGGAAACACTGAAGCTTTCTTT.

About this clonotype itself: A single base separates this from a much larger clone, so it may be a read error. The chain has TRBV4-2 and TRBJ2-5, with D unresolved. The CDR3 is made up of 14 amino acids. CDR1 LGHNA and CDR2 YNFKEQ come from the germline V gene. Written as DNA, the CDR3 is TGTGCCAGCAGCCAAGAAAAGCACCAAGAGACCCAGCACTTC. Amino acid sequence: CASSQEKHQETQHF.

CDR3 protein: CAGEPPSGEETQYF. As DNA, the CDR3 is TGTGCCGGGGAACCGCCATCAGGGGAAGAGACCCAGTACTTC. The genes are TRBV30 and TRBJ2-5; the D gene is possibly TRBD1 (6 bases). This CDR3 comprises 14 residues. Looked up from germline, CDR1 is GTSNPN and CDR2 is SVGIG (reference sequence). The V and J ends lost 8 bases and 3 bases respectively, with 19 bases between them.

This clonotype was counted ten times or more. This sequence joins TRBV5-4 and TRBJ1-1; 7 nucleotides line up with TRBD1. Germline trimming cut 4 bases from V and 5 bases from J; bases unmatched to any gene: 2. CDR3 size: 12 residues. CDR1 is SGHNT and CDR2 is YYREEE in the germline V gene (reference sequence). The CDR3 DNA is TGTGCCAGCAGCGACAGGGTGACTGAAGCTTTCTTT. Translation: CASSDRVTEAFF.

This clonotype occurred many times. The chain combines TRBV20-1 with TRBJ2-1; 12 nucleotides agree with TRBD2. CDR3 length equals 14 residues. V lost 5 bases to trimming and J lost 9 bases; unmatched junction nucleotides: 8. Germline V CDR1 and CDR2: DFQATT, SNEGSKA (reference sequence). CDR3: CSADASGGASEQFF. As DNA, the CDR3 is TGCAGTGCTGACGCTAGCGGGGGGGCGTCTGAGCAGTTCTTC.

This clonotype was counted many times. The rearrangement joins TRBV20-1 to TRBJ1-2, with a possible D match to TRBD1 (6 bases). The CDR3 is 14 amino acids. The V end lost 6 bases, the J end lost 6 bases, and 20 bases lay between the germline ends. Per the germline V gene, CDR1 is DFQATT and CDR2 is SNEGSKA (reference sequence). The CDR3 protein is CSAPQAGVRHGYTF. DNA of the CDR3: TGCAGTGCCCCCCAGGCAGGGGTAAGACATGGCTACACCTTC.

This clonotype was seen at least ten times. This chain's CDR3 is CASSPEAGTDTQYF. The DNA of the CDR3 is TGTGCCAGCAGCCCCGAGGCGGGCACAGATACGCAGTATTTT. The rearrangement joins TRBV5-4 to TRBJ2-3; the D is unclear. V lost 4 bases and J 1 base, leaving 10 bases between the germline ends. CDR3 length: 14 amino acids. Germline V gene data show CDR1 as SGHNT and CDR2 as YYREEE (reference sequence).

At least ten counts were recorded for this clonotype. This chain joins TRBV6-4 and TRBJ2-2; 8 bases match TRBD1. Germline V gene lookup returns CDR1 MRHNA and CDR2 SNTAGT. CDR3 length: 16 residues. V dropped 6 bases and J dropped 6; count of bases not matched to a gene: 12. This chain's CDR3 is CASSETPGQGSGELFF. The CDR3 DNA is TGTGCCAGCAGCGAAACCCCCGGACAGGGATCCGGGGAGCTGTTTTTT.

Ten or more counts support this clonotype. The V and J genes are TRBV29-1 and TRBJ2-1, with TRBD1 identical over 10 bases. Trimming removed 7 bases from V and 13 bases from J; junction bases left unmatched: 10. Per germline, CDR1 SQVTM and CDR2 ANQGSEA. This CDR3 contains 12 residues. The CDR3 DNA sequence: TGCAGCGGGACAGGGGGAGCGAAAGGTCAGTTCTTC. Amino acids: CSGTGGAKGQFF.